The TCR beta chain under discussion was sequenced for a study of CD8 T cells in ankylosing spondylitis. General study findings and limits: A TCR beta motif made of eight highly homologous variants seemed typical of ankylosing spondylitis blood.

This CDR3 is built from 13 residues. Germline V lookup: CDR1 SGHRS, CDR2 YFSETQ. The V end was cut by 7 bases, the J end by 7 bases, with 15 bases between. TCRdb used MiXCR to reprocess the 5' RACE reads, holding one entry per CDR3 protein. Of 450,000 or so distinct CDR3 sequences listed, around 26% are singletons. In the case of this clonotype: Its antigen is currently unknown.

The genes are TRBV5-1 and TRBJ2-1; D is unclear. Material: blood, either unsorted or a sorted T cell fraction (not recorded which). The clonotype originates from a male donor with ankylosing spondylitis. CDR3 DNA sequence: TGCGCCAGCCAGCCGACAAATGTAAATGAGCAGTTCTTC. It yields the protein CASQPTNVNEQFF.